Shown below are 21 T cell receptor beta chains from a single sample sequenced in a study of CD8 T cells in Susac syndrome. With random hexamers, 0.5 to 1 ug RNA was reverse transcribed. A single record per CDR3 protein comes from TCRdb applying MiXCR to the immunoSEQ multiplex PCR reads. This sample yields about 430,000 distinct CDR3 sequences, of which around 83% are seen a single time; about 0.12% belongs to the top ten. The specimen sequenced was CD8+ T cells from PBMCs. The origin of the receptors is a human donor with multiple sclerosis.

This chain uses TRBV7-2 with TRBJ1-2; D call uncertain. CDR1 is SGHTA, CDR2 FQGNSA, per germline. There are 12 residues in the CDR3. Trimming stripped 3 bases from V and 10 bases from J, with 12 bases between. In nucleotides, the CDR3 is TGTGCCAGCAGCTTGGGCCCCACCGTCTACACCTTC. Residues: CASSLGPTVYTF.

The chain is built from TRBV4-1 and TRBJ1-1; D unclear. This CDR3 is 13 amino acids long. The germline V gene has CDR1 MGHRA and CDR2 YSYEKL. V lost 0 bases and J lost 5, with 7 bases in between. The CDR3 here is CASSQEEPTEAFF. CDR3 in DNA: TGCGCCAGCAGCCAAGAGGAGCCAACTGAAGCTTTCTTT.

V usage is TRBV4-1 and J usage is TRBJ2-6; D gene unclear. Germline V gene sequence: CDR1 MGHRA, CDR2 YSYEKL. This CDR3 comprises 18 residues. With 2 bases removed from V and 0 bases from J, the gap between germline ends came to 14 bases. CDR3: CASSQTLILGSGANVLTF. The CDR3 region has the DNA TGCGCCAGCAGCCAAACTCTCATACTGGGCTCTGGGGCCAACGTCCTGACTTTC.

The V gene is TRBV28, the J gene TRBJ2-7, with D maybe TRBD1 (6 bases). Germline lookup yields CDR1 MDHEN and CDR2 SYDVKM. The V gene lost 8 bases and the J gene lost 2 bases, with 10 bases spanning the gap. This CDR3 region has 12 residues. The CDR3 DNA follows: TGTGCCAGCGATTCAGGGGCCTACGAGCAGTACTTC. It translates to CASDSGAYEQYF.

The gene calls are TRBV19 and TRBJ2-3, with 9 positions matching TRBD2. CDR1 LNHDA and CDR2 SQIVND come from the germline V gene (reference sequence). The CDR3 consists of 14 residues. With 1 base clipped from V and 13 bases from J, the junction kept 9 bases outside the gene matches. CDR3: CASSIGAAGTSKYF. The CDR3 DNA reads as TGTGCCAGTAGTATAGGGGCAGCCGGGACTAGCAAGTATTTT.

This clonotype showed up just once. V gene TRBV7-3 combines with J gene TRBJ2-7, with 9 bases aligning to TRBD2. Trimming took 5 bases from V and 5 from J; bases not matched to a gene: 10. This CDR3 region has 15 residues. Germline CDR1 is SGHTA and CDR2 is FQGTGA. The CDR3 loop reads CASSQLAGGIDEQYF. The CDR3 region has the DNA TGTGCCAGCAGCCAACTAGCGGGTGGAATCGACGAGCAGTACTTC.

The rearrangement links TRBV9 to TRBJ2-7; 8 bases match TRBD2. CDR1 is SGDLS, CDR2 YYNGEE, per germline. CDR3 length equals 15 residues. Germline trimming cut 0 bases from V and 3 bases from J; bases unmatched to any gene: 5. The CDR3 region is CASSVEAGEGYEQYF. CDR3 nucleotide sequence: TGTGCCAGCAGCGTAGAAGCGGGGGAGGGCTACGAGCAGTACTTC.

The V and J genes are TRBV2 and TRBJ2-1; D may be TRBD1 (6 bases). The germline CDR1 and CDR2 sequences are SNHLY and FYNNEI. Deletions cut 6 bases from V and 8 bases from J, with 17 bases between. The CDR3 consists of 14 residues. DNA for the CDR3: TGTGCCAGCAGAACAGGGCCTGAGCTCGATGAGCAGTTCTTC. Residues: CASRTGPELDEQFF.

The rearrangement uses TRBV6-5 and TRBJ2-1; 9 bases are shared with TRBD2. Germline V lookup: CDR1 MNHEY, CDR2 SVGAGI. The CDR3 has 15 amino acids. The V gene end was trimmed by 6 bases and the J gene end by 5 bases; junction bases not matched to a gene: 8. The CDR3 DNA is TGTGCCAGCAGGCTCGGGCTAGCGGGAAACAATGAGCAGTTCTTC. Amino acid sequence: CASRLGLAGNNEQFF.

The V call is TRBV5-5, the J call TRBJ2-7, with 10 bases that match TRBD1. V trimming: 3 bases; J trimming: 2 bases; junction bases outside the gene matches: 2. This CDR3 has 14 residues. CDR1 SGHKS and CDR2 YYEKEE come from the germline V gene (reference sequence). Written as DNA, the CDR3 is TGTGCCAGCAGCTGGACAGGGGGAACCTACGAGCAGTACTTC. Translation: CASSWTGGTYEQYF.

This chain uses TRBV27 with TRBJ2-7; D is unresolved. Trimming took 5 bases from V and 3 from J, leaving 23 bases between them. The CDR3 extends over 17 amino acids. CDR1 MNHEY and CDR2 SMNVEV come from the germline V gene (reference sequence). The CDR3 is CASSPPRSAGISYEQYF. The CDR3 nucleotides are TGTGCCAGCAGTCCTCCCCGCTCAGCTGGAATAAGCTACGAGCAGTACTTC.

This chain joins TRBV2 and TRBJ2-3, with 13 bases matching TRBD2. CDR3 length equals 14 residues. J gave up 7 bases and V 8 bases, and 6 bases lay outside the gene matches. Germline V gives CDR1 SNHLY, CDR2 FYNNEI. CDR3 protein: CASQKLAGGNTQYF. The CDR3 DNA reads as TGTGCCAGCCAGAAACTAGCGGGGGGGAATACGCAGTATTTT.

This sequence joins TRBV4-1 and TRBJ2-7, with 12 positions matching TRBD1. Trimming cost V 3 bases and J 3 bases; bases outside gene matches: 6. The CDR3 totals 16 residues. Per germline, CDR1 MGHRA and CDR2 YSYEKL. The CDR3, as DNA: TGCGCCAGCAGCCAGGGACAGGGGGCCTTCTACTACGAGCAGTACTTC. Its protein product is CASSQGQGAFYYEQYF.

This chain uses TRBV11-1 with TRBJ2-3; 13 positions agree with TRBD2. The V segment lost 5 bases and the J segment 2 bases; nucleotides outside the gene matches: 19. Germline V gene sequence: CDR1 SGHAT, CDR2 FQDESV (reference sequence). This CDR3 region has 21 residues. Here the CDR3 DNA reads TGTGCCAGCAGCCCACGATTCGGGACTAGCGGGGCTCCCTTGGCCACAGATACGCAGTATTTT. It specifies CASSPRFGTSGAPLATDTQYF.

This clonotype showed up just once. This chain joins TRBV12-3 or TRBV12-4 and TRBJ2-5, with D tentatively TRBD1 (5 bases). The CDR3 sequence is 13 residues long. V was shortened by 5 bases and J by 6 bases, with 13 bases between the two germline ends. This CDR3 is CASSSPGKKTQYF. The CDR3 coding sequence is TGTGCCAGCAGTAGCCCAGGGAAGAAGACCCAGTACTTC.

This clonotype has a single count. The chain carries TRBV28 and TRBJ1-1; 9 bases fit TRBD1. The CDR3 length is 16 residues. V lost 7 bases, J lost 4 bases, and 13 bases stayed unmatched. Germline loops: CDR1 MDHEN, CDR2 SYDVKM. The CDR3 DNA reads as TGTGCCAGCAAACTTCTACAGGGGGCTCAGAGCACTGAAGCTTTCTTT. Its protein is CASKLLQGAQSTEAFF.

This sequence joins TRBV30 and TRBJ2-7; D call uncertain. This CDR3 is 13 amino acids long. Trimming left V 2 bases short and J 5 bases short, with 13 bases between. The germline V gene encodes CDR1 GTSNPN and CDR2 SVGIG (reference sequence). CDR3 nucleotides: TGTGCCTGGAGTCAAGGGCTGGGCAACGAGCAGTACTTC. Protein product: CAWSQGLGNEQYF.

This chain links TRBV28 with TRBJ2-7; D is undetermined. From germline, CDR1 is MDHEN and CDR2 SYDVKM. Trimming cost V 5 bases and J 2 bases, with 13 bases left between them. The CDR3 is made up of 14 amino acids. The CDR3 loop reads CASSPYRTAYEQYF. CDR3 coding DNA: TGTGCCAGCAGTCCGTACCGGACGGCCTACGAGCAGTACTTC.

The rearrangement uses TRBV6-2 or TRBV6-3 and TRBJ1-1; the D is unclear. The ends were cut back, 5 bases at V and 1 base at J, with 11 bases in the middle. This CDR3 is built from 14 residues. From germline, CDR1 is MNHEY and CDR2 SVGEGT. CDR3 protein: CASSPGPGNTEAFF. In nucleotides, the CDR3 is TGTGCCAGCAGTCCAGGACCGGGGAACACTGAAGCTTTCTTT.

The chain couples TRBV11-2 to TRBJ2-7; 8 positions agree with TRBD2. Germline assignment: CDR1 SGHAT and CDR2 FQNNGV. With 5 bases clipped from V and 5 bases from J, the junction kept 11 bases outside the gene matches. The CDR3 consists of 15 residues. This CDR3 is CASSPMGTGGDEQYF. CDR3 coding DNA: TGTGCCAGCAGCCCGATGGGGACGGGAGGGGACGAGCAGTACTTC.

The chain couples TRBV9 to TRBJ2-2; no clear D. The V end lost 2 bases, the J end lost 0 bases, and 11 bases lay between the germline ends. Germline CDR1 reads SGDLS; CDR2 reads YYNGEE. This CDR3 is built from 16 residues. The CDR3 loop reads CASSVLELPNTGELFF. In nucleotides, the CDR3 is TGTGCCAGCAGCGTCTTAGAACTTCCGAACACCGGGGAGCTGTTTTTT.